This TCR beta chain was sequenced in a study of OX40 agonist ivuxolimab in advanced cancers. Clones were sequenced by immunoSEQ multiplex PCR, and TCRdb holds only the in-frame ones, with some missing. The table shows about 73,000 clones, with 80% to 95% occurring only once. V lost 4 bases, J lost 2 bases, and 7 bases stayed unmatched. The CDR3 has 14 amino acids. CDR1 and CDR2 (germline): SQVTM, ANQGSEA. Study observations and caveats: At doses 0.1 to 3.0 mg/kg, CD4+ and CD8+ clones expanded.

Turning to this clone: The antigen remains undetermined.

This chain uses TRBV29-1 with TRBJ2-7, with 8 bases that match TRBD1. This clonotype was obtained from an adult with an advanced solid tumor such as melanoma, head and neck, liver or kidney cancer. Here the sequenced sample was CD4+ or CD8+ T cells sorted from blood, taken in a trial of the OX40 agonist ivuxolimab. For the CDR3, the DNA is TGCAGCGTTGGACAGGGGACAACCACCTACGAGCAGTACTTC. Translating gives CSVGQGTTTYEQYF.